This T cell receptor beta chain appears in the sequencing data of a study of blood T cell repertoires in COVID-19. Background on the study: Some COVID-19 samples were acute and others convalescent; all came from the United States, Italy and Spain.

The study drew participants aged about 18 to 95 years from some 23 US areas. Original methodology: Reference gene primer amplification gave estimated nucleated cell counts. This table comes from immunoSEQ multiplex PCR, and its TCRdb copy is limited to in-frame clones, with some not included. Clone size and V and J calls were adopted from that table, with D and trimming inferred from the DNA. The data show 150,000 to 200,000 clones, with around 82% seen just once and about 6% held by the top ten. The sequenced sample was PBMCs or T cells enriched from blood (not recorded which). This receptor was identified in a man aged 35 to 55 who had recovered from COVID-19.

CDR3 DNA: TGTGCCAGCAGCCACGACGCGGGAAAAGCAAACGATGGCTACACCTTC. It encodes CASSHDAGKANDGYTF. The rearrangement links TRBV4-2 to TRBJ1-2, with D uncertain. Germline V lookup: CDR1 LGHNA, CDR2 YNFKEQ. This CDR3 spans 16 amino acids. V was clipped by 3 bases and J by 6 bases, with 20 bases between them.